The 9 T cell receptor beta chains below were found in one sample sequenced in a study of CD8 T cells in ankylosing spondylitis. In TCRdb, the 5' RACE reads were re-called with MiXCR into one record per CDR3 protein. Of 200,000 to 300,000 distinct CDR3 sequences in the sample, around 25% are singletons; the top ten hold 0.61%. Sequencing input: blood, either unsorted or a sorted T cell fraction (not recorded which). Receptors originate from a male donor with ankylosing spondylitis or in good health (not recorded which).

This clonotype occurred many times. The chain has TRBV7-2 and TRBJ2-3, with TRBD1 identical over 8 bases. Looked up from germline, CDR1 is SGHTA and CDR2 is FQGNSA. CDR3 length: 14 residues. Trimming cost V 6 bases and J 5 bases; bases outside gene matches: 7. The CDR3 is CASSRTGYEDTQYF. The CDR3, as DNA: TGTGCCAGCAGTCGGACAGGGTATGAAGATACGCAGTATTTT.

As to this clonotype: A much larger clone is a single base away; this may be a read error. This sequence joins TRBV12-3 or TRBV12-4 and TRBJ1-4, with TRBD1 matching 9 bases. CDR3 length equals 15 residues. V was pared by 5 bases and J by 10 bases, with 11 bases of the junction left unmatched. The CDR3 DNA follows: TGTGCCAGCAGTAGGGACAGGGCGACGCGTGTAAAACTGTTTTTT. It is translated as CASSRDRATRVKLFF.

This clonotype was seen many times. The rearrangement joins TRBV29-1 to TRBJ2-7; a weak D match, TRBD2 (5 bases). The CDR3 is 12 amino acids. Germline V gene lookup returns CDR1 SQVTM and CDR2 ANQGSEA. V was cut by 4 bases and J by 2 bases, with 9 bases left in between. CDR3 in DNA: TGCAGCGTTGTGGACGGGACCTACGAGCAGTACTTC. It codes for CSVVDGTYEQYF.

Ten or more counts support this clonotype. V gene TRBV5-1 combines with J gene TRBJ2-6; D call uncertain. The germline V gene encodes CDR1 SGHRS and CDR2 YFSETQ. The CDR3 totals 14 residues. With 4 bases removed from V and 1 base from J, the gap between germline ends came to 6 bases. In DNA form, the CDR3 reads TGCGCCAGCAGCCTTCCTTCTGGGGCCAACGTCCTGACTTTC. Its protein is CASSLPSGANVLTF.

The chain is built from TRBV24-1 and TRBJ2-1; 7 bases align to TRBD1. CDR1 and CDR2 (germline): KGHDR, SFDVKD. This CDR3 spans 14 amino acids. V gave up 5 bases and J gave up 4 bases; unmatched junction bases: 4. The CDR3 nucleotides are TGTGCCACCAGTGTAGGACAGGCTTACAATGAGCAGTTCTTC. Its translation is CATSVGQAYNEQFF.

The chain has TRBV6-5 and TRBJ1-1; 12 nucleotides align to TRBD1. Germline CDR1 MNHEY, CDR2 SVGAGI. The length of the CDR3 is 17 residues. After removal of 4 bases from V and 4 bases from J, the junction contained 10 bases not matched to a gene. CDR3 amino acids: CASSSGTGGQGSTEAFF. The CDR3 bases are TGTGCCAGCAGTTCCGGGACAGGGGGCCAAGGGAGCACTGAAGCTTTCTTT.

The rearrangement links TRBV6-6 to TRBJ2-2; D unclear. V shed 7 bases and J shed 7 bases, with 13 bases lying between them. Germline V gene sequence: CDR1 MNHNY, CDR2 SVGAGI (reference sequence). The CDR3 is 13 residues long. DNA for the CDR3: TGTGCCAGCACCCCCTTATCAAGCGGGGAGCTGTTTTTT. It yields the protein CASTPLSSGELFF.

The chain recombines TRBV6-6 with TRBJ2-3; 10 bases agree with TRBD2. The CDR3 is 13 residues long. The V segment lost 6 bases and the J segment 11 bases; nucleotides outside the gene matches: 8. Germline-derived CDR1 and CDR2 are MNHNY and SVGAGI (reference sequence). DNA for the CDR3: TGTGCCAGCAGGGATAGCGGGGGGTGGGAGCAGTATTTT. Translating gives CASRDSGGWEQYF.

The rearrangement uses TRBV9 and TRBJ2-1; 12 bases are a match to TRBD1. The junction had 6 bases not matched to a gene; V was cut back by 3 bases and J by 8 bases. Germline lookup yields CDR1 SGDLS and CDR2 YYNGEE. The CDR3 runs to 15 residues. The CDR3 DNA reads as TGTGCCAGCAGCGATACCGGGACAGGGGGCGATGAGCAGTTCTTC. Translation: CASSDTGTGGDEQFF.